The 22 T cell receptor beta chains presented below share a single source sample, sequenced in a study of T cell changes during pregnancy in multiple sclerosis. Sequencing used immunoSEQ multiplex PCR; TCRdb keeps in-frame clones, though not all of them. This table holds tens of thousands of clones, 87% found once. The material was CD8+ T cells from peripheral blood mononuclear cells, obtained in the first trimester of pregnancy. These receptors were taken from a female donor with multiple sclerosis, enrolled in a pregnancy study.

V gene TRBV7-9 combines with J gene TRBJ2-1; D not certain. The CDR3 is 14 amino acids. Germline assignment: CDR1 SEHNR and CDR2 FQNEAQ (reference sequence). The ends were cut back, 5 bases at V and 7 bases at J, with 15 bases in the middle. DNA of the CDR3: TGTGCCAGCAGCCTATCTGACTCCTTTAATGAGCAGTTCTTC. This encodes CASSLSDSFNEQFF.

The chain couples TRBV11-3 to TRBJ1-2, with D possibly TRBD1 on 5 matching bases. The germline CDR1 and CDR2 sequences are SGHNT and YENEEA. The CDR3 contains 12 residues. V lost 6 bases and J lost 10, with 15 bases in between. The chain's CDR3 is CASRGDKGHYTF. In DNA, the CDR3 is TGTGCCAGCAGGGGTGACAAGGGGCACTACACCTTC.

V is TRBV27 and J is TRBJ2-7, with 8 bases matching TRBD2. CDR3 size: 16 residues. The V gene end was trimmed by 2 bases and the J gene end by 3 bases; junction bases not matched to a gene: 9. Germline V lookup: CDR1 MNHEY, CDR2 SMNVEV (reference sequence). CDR3 DNA sequence: TGTGCCAGCAGTTTAATGGCCACTAGCGGAATCTACGAGCAGTACTTC. Translation: CASSLMATSGIYEQYF.

The V gene is TRBV4-1, the J gene TRBJ2-7; perhaps TRBD1 as D (6 bases). The CDR3 has 14 amino acids. V lost 0 bases and J lost 6, with 12 bases in between. Germline CDR1 MGHRA, CDR2 YSYEKL. The CDR3 nucleotides read TGCGCCAGCAGCCAAGAGTCAGGGGTTCTCGAGCAGTACTTC. This encodes CASSQESGVLEQYF.

The chain links TRBV7-3 to TRBJ1-1, with D unclear. This CDR3 is 14 amino acids long. Germline V CDR1 and CDR2: SGHTA, FQGTGA. Between the trimmed V and J ends, which lost 2 bases and 3 bases, there was a span of 10 bases. The CDR3 region has the DNA TGTGCCAGCAGCTTAGGCGGTAGCCACACTGAAGCTTTCTTT. It yields the protein CASSLGGSHTEAFF.

The genes are TRBV6-7 and TRBJ1-1; D remains ambiguous. TRBV6-7 is sorted into the ORF group, with uncertain function. The length of the CDR3 is 12 residues. The V gene lost 9 bases and the J gene lost 1 base, with 9 bases spanning the gap. DNA of the CDR3: TGTGCCAGACAAACGGGGAACACTGAAGCTTTCTTT. It codes for CARQTGNTEAFF.

On this clone: Germline is not matched at one junction end, which may reflect a read error. The chain employs TRBV27 and TRBJ2-7; 7 bases align to TRBD2. This CDR3 comprises 14 residues. CDR1 is MNHEY, CDR2 SMNVEV, per germline (reference sequence). The CDR3 here is CASSFSTSSNEQYF. The DNA for the CDR3 is TGTGCCAGCAGTTTTTCGACTAGCTCCAACGAGCAGTACTTC.

The CDR3, as DNA: TGTGCCAGCAGTGGGACAGACCCTAATTCACCCCTCCACTTT. It yields the protein CASSGTDPNSPLHF. J is TRBJ1-6 and V is TRBV7-3; 7 bases are a match to TRBD1. With 6 bases clipped from V and 6 bases from J, the junction kept 5 bases outside the gene matches. The CDR3 is 14 amino acids. The germline gives CDR1 SGHTA, CDR2 FQGTGA.

The chain joins TRBV5-1 to TRBJ2-1; D call uncertain. This CDR3 is built from 14 residues. Germline loops: CDR1 SGHRS, CDR2 YFSETQ. V was clipped by 0 bases and J by 8 bases, with 12 bases between them. CDR3 loop: CASSLETSGDEQFF. CDR3 coding DNA: TGCGCCAGCAGCTTGGAGACTTCGGGTGATGAGCAGTTCTTC.

The V call is TRBV5-6, the J call TRBJ1-2; no clear D gene. The CDR3 runs to 13 residues. Germline lookup yields CDR1 SGHDT and CDR2 YYEEEE. V lost 4 bases, J lost 4 bases, and 11 bases lay in between. CDR3 in DNA: TGTGCCAGCAGCATGGACGAGTTCTATGGCTACACCTTC. As protein: CASSMDEFYGYTF.

V and J are TRBV5-1 and TRBJ1-1; unclear D gene. The V end was cut by 3 bases, the J end by 4 bases, with 10 bases between. CDR3 length equals 13 residues. Germline values: CDR1 SGHRS, CDR2 YFSETQ. The DNA for the CDR3 is TGCGCCAGCAGCTCCTACGGGAGCACTGAAGCTTTCTTT. Encoded protein: CASSSYGSTEAFF.

The chain uses TRBV6-5 and TRBJ1-2; D uncertain. The germline V gene has CDR1 MNHEY and CDR2 SVGAGI. Trimming shortened V by 6 bases and J by 7 bases, and 21 bases separated the two germline ends. CDR3 length: 15 residues. The CDR3, as DNA: TGTGCCAGCAGCGCTCTGGGAAGCGGTGTTCCTGGCTACACCTTC. Translating it yields CASSALGSGVPGYTF.

V and J are TRBV10-3 and TRBJ1-1; D is unresolved. The CDR3 spans 14 residues. CDR1 and CDR2 from the germline V gene are ENHRY and SYGVKD. V shed 2 bases and J shed 1 base, with 8 bases lying between them. CDR3 in DNA: TGTGCCATCAGTGAGACAGCCAGGAACACTGAAGCTTTCTTT. Encoded protein: CAISETARNTEAFF.

The chain has TRBV18 and TRBJ2-3; 12 bases match TRBD2. V lost 0 bases and J lost 8; bases outside the gene matches: 6. Germline loops: CDR1 KGHSH, CDR2 LQKENI. This CDR3 is built from 16 residues. Here the CDR3 DNA reads TGTGCCAGCTCACCACCCCTAGCGGGAGGGCCTAGTACGCAGTATTTT. It translates to CASSPPLAGGPSTQYF.

This clone came up a few times. V usage is TRBV6-4 and J usage is TRBJ2-1, with TRBD2 matching 10 bases. Germline CDR1 and CDR2: MRHNA and SNTAGT. Trimming took 5 bases from V and 4 from J; bases not matched to a gene: 8. The CDR3 has 16 amino acids. The CDR3 is CASSPLAGGGYNEQFF. CDR3 DNA sequence: TGTGCCAGCAGTCCTTTAGCGGGAGGAGGGTACAATGAGCAGTTCTTC.

The V call is TRBV27, the J call TRBJ2-7; no clear D. The CDR3 has 15 amino acids. The germline V gene encodes CDR1 MNHEY and CDR2 SMNVEV (reference sequence). Trimming left V 4 bases short and J 2 bases short, with 15 bases between. The CDR3: CASSSLYGPTYEQYF. In nucleotides, the CDR3 is TGTGCCAGCAGTTCCCTTTATGGCCCCACCTACGAGCAGTACTTC.

The rearrangement links TRBV27 to TRBJ2-2, with D perhaps TRBD2 (5 bases). The germline V gene encodes CDR1 MNHEY and CDR2 SMNVEV (reference sequence). The CDR3 contains 14 residues. V was cut by 6 bases and J by 0 bases, with 8 bases left in between. The CDR3 spells CASSGLTNTGELFF. The CDR3 DNA follows: TGTGCCAGCAGCGGACTGACGAACACCGGGGAGCTGTTTTTT.

The genes are TRBV14 and TRBJ1-1; D perhaps matches TRBD1 (6 bases). The CDR3 totals 18 residues. The V end was cut by 4 bases, the J end by 1 base, with 22 bases between. Germline CDR1 is SGHDN and CDR2 is FVKESK. The CDR3 loop is CASSLQTPGQLQNTEAFF. Written as DNA, the CDR3 is TGTGCCAGCAGCCTCCAAACTCCCGGACAGCTTCAGAACACTGAAGCTTTCTTT.

V gene TRBV19 combines with J gene TRBJ2-2, with TRBD2 as a possible D gene (6 bases). This CDR3 is built from 15 residues. In germline, CDR1 is LNHDA, CDR2 SQIVND (reference sequence). Trimming pared 4 bases from V and 7 bases from J, leaving 16 bases between. This CDR3 is CASSKEEGEVGELFF. The CDR3 region has the DNA TGTGCCAGTAGTAAGGAGGAAGGGGAGGTCGGGGAGCTGTTTTTT.

The chain combines TRBV5-1 with TRBJ1-5; TRBD1 matches at 8 bases. V dropped 9 bases and J dropped 2; count of bases not matched to a gene: 13. Germline assignment: CDR1 SGHRS and CDR2 YFSETQ. CDR3 size: 16 residues. In nucleotides, the CDR3 is TGCGCCAACCAGGACAGGGTTGCTGGGGGCAATCAGCCCCAGCATTTT. Encoded protein: CANQDRVAGGNQPQHF.

The chain joins TRBV28 to TRBJ2-1, with 8 bases aligning to TRBD1. Germline values: CDR1 MDHEN, CDR2 SYDVKM. V was pared by 5 bases and J by 5 bases, with 8 bases of the junction left unmatched. CDR3 size: 15 residues. CDR3 in DNA: TGTGCCAGCAGTGCGGGGACAGGAAAAAACAATGAGCAGTTCTTC. Its translation: CASSAGTGKNNEQFF.

V gene TRBV27 combines with J gene TRBJ2-2, with 7 bases fitting TRBD2. The CDR3 is 16 residues long. V shed 5 bases, J shed 5 bases, and the junction held 11 bases outside the gene matches. Germline V CDR1 and CDR2: MNHEY, SMNVEV (reference sequence). The CDR3 coding sequence is TGTGCCAGCAGTCCACTTGGTGGGGGGGTGACCGGGGAGCTGTTTTTT. This codes for CASSPLGGGVTGELFF.